This T cell receptor beta chain is drawn from a study of T cells in Graves' hyperthyroidism and ophthalmopathy. Regions amplified from RNA transcripts were the TCR beta CDR3 regions. HTBI primers were employed in a first-round RT-PCR of the TCR CDR3. TCRdb fed the multiplex PCR reads into MiXCR, producing one record per CDR3 protein. The sample records roughly 500,000 distinct CDR3 sequences, about 16% being singletons. Each person with ophthalmopathy scored at least 3 on the Clinical Activity Score, reached NOSPECS grade 4 or higher, and had been ill under 3 months. Material: blood. The clonotype was recovered from a woman aged 25 to 39 with Graves' ophthalmopathy.

CDR3 coding DNA: TGTGCCAGCAGTTCTGGCCCGGGACAGTATAATTCACCCCTCCACTTT. This gives the protein CASSSGPGQYNSPLHF. The chain carries TRBV28 and TRBJ1-6; 7 nucleotides agree with TRBD1. V shed 4 bases and J 4 bases; nucleotides not matched to a gene: 7. The germline V gene has CDR1 MDHEN and CDR2 SYDVKM. The CDR3 is made up of 16 amino acids.